The rows below give T cell receptor beta chains drawn from one sample of a study of cytomegalovirus exposure and HLA in healthy donors. This table comes from immunoSEQ multiplex PCR, and its TCRdb copy is limited to in-frame clones, with some not included. The sample has fewer than 70,000 clones. Sequencing input: PBMCs. These receptors all stem from a woman under 30 in good health and CMV-seronegative. The CDR3 runs from the conserved cysteine through the conserved F or W. The D gene is left open where the match is weak.

D	J	V	DNA	CDR3
-	TRBJ1-2	TRBV6-4	TGTGCCAGCAGTGGCTTGACGGACACCAACCACTCATACACCTTC	CASSGLTDTNHSYTF
-	TRBJ1-5	TRBV30	TGTGCCTGGAGTGTACTCAGGGGCAATCAGCCCCAGCATTTT	CAWSVLRGNQPQHF
-	TRBJ2-7	TRBV9	TGTGCCAGCAGCGTAGGAGGCAACTACGAGCAGTACTTC	CASSVGGNYEQYF
TRBD1	TRBJ2-7	TRBV25-1	TGTGCCAGCAGCGCAACCTCCGGGACAGGGCAATACGAGCAGTACTTC	CASSATSGTGQYEQYF
TRBD2	TRBJ2-3	TRBV5-5	TGTGCCAGCAGCGGATTAGCGGGGGCCACAGATACGCAGTATTTT	CASSGLAGATDTQYF
-	TRBJ2-7	TRBV6-5	TGTGCCAGCAGTTTTAACGGAGGAGGAGGAGAGCAGTACTTC	CASSFNGGGGEQYF
-	TRBJ1-2	TRBV30	TGTGCCTGGAGTGTACAGGCAGGGGACGGCTACACCTTC	CAWSVQAGDGYTF
-	TRBJ1-1	TRBV19	TGTGCCAGTAGTATAGGGCTCATGAACACTGAAGCTTTCTTT	CASSIGLMNTEAFF
TRBD1	TRBJ2-3	TRBV6-6	TGTGCCAGCAGTTGGGAAGGGACAGGGTTTACAGATACGCAGTATTTT	CASSWEGTGFTDTQYF
TRBD1	TRBJ2-7	TRBV5-1	TGCGCCAGCAGCCAGGGACAGGGAAATAGCCCCTACGAGCAGTACTTC	CASSQGQGNSPYEQYF
-	TRBJ1-2	TRBV28	TGTGCCAGCAGTCTGCCGAGATATGGCTACACCTTC	CASSLPRYGYTF
-	TRBJ1-5	TRBV12-5	TGTGCTAGCCGCCTCGGGAGCAGGGACCCGGGCAATCAGCCCCAGCATTTT	CASRLGSRDPGNQPQHF
-	TRBJ2-1	TRBV4-2	TGTGCCAGCAGCCAAGTCGGAGACGGATACTCCGACAATGAGCAGTTCTTC	CASSQVGDGYSDNEQFF
TRBD1	TRBJ1-1	TRBV6-1	TGTGCCAGCAAGGAAGGGGGCGAATTCTGGAAAGCTTTCTTT	CASKEGGEFWKAFF
TRBD1	TRBJ2-5	TRBV9	TGTGCCAGCAGCGTAGGGCCAGGGGGCTCGGAGACCCAGTACTTC	CASSVGPGGSETQYF
-	TRBJ2-4	TRBV19	TGTGCCAGTAGTATCTGGGAGTCGGCCAAAAACATTCAGTACTTC	CASSIWESAKNIQYF
TRBD1	TRBJ1-5	TRBV19	TGTGCCAGTAGTGTTGAGGACAGGGGGAGAGAGCAGCCCCAGCATTTT	CASSVEDRGREQPQHF
TRBD1	TRBJ2-7	TRBV30	TGTGCCTGGGGACAGGATGCCTACGAGCAGTACTTC	CAWGQDAYEQYF
-	TRBJ1-5	TRBV6-5	TGTGCCAGCAGTTACTCAGGGCGGGGCCAGCCCCAGCATTTT	CASSYSGRGQPQHF
-	TRBJ1-1	TRBV2	TGTGCCAGCAGGGTAGGGGGAAGTGAGAACACTGAAGCTTTCTTT	CASRVGGSENTEAFF
-	TRBJ2-5	TRBV18	TGTGCCAGCTCACCACGTGTAGGGGCGGAGACCCAGTACTTC	CASSPRVGAETQYF
-	TRBJ2-7	TRBV19	TGTGCCACGGGTATAGGCCTATCCTCCGAGCAGTACTTC	CATGIGLSSEQYF
-	TRBJ1-1	TRBV15	TGTGCCACCAGCAGAGCAGGGTTGGAAGCTTTCTTT	CATSRAGLEAFF
TRBD2	TRBJ2-7	TRBV19	TGTGCCAGTAGTAATCCGGGGCGGGAGGTTGGCTACGAGCAGTACTTC	CASSNPGREVGYEQYF
-	TRBJ2-7	TRBV29-1	TGCAGCGGCGCCGTGGGGCAGGGGGGCTCCTACGAGCAGTACTTC	CSGAVGQGGSYEQYF
TRBD1	TRBJ1-3	TRBV19	TGTGCCAGTACCAATTACAGGGGGTTCTCTGGAAACACCATATATTTT	CASTNYRGFSGNTIYF
TRBD2	TRBJ2-7	TRBV30	TGTGCCTGGGGCCCTAGCGGCATCGCCTACGAGCAGTACTTC	CAWGPSGIAYEQYF
-	TRBJ1-1	TRBV19	TGTGCCAGTAGTACGGTAGAGAACACTGAAGCTTTCTTT	CASSTVENTEAFF
TRBD2	TRBJ2-7	TRBV9	TGTGCCAGCAGCGCGAGTAGCGGGGGTGACGAGCAGTACTTC	CASSASSGGDEQYF
-	TRBJ1-2	TRBV30	TGTGCCTGGAGTGTGAAAGGGGCAGCCAACTATGGCTACACCTTC	CAWSVKGAANYGYTF
-	TRBJ2-1	TRBV30	TGTGCCTGGAGCCCGGGTGCCGGGAAGCAGTTCTTC	CAWSPGAGKQFF
-	TRBJ2-3	TRBV4-1	TGCGCCAGCAGCCCCTTGTGGAGGGGGCGCAGCCCAGATACGCAGTATTTT	CASSPLWRGRSPDTQYF
TRBD1	TRBJ2-7	TRBV7-7	TGTGCTAGCAGCCCACGGGACAGGGGGTTCGACGAGCAGTACTTC	CASSPRDRGFDEQYF
TRBD2	TRBJ2-5	TRBV18	TGTGCCAGCTCACCCGGGACTAGTCAAGAGACCCAGTACTTC	CASSPGTSQETQYF
-	TRBJ2-1	TRBV5-6	TGTGCCAGCAGCCGGTATTATGAGCAGTTCTTC	CASSRYYEQFF
-	TRBJ1-3	TRBV29-1	TGCAGCGTTGAGCCTCACCCCGGGAACACCATATATTTT	CSVEPHPGNTIYF
-	TRBJ1-4	TRBV6-1	TGTGCCAGCCAGCAGTATGCAGGGGTATATGAAAAACTGTTTTTT	CASQQYAGVYEKLFF
TRBD2	TRBJ2-7	TRBV6-5	TGTGCCAGCAGTTACAGGGGACTAGAGGGACAGTACTTC	CASSYRGLEGQYF
-	TRBJ2-7	TRBV9	TGTGCCAGCAGCGCCACGACAGGCCCATACGAGCAGTACTTC	CASSATTGPYEQYF
TRBD1	TRBJ2-1	TRBV6-5	TGTGCCAGCAGTTACTCGGGACAGGGAAGCAATGAGCAGTTCTTC	CASSYSGQGSNEQFF
-	TRBJ2-1	TRBV5-1	TGCGCCAGCAGTCAGGACAGCCTCTCCTACAATGAGCAGTTCTTC	CASSQDSLSYNEQFF